A selection of T cell receptor beta chains follows, all from one sample in a study of beta chain features in type 1 diabetes. This table comes from immunoSEQ multiplex PCR, and its TCRdb copy is limited to in-frame clones, with some not included. This sample has tens of thousands of clones, with approximately 47% found just once. Material for sequencing was central memory CD4+ T cells from blood. The source is a man aged 25 to 40 with type 1 diabetes. The conserved cysteine and the conserved F or W are not part of the CDR3 here. Size tells how often a clone was seen (once, few, many) or the class of an expanded clone, and some rows leave it out.

j_call clone_size v_call cdr3_aa
TRBJ1-2 NA TRBV29-1 SVDKKDGYT
TRBJ1-1 NA TRBV4-1 ASSQGQGPYTEAF
TRBJ1-1 NA TRBV11-2 ASSTWTASNTEAF
TRBJ1-1 few TRBV19 ASSTNFGTENTEAF
TRBJ1-1 once TRBV2 ASTMDREAEAF
TRBJ2-1 few TRBV6-6 ASKGLAGVGEQF
TRBJ1-3 NA TRBV5-1 ASSEDIAWGNTIY
TRBJ2-6 few TRBV4-2 ASSPAGTGNGANVLT
TRBJ1-2 NA TRBV19 ASSYNFRDRYPSGYT
TRBJ2-2 NA TRBV5-6 ASSLAYSGRDTGELF
TRBJ1-5 few TRBV10-3 AISDGGDNQPQH
TRBJ1-2 NA TRBV6-5 ASSYSGNYGYT
TRBJ2-1 NA TRBV5-1 ASSYRDSQYNEQF
TRBJ1-2 NA TRBV7-2 ASSLARQGEGGYT